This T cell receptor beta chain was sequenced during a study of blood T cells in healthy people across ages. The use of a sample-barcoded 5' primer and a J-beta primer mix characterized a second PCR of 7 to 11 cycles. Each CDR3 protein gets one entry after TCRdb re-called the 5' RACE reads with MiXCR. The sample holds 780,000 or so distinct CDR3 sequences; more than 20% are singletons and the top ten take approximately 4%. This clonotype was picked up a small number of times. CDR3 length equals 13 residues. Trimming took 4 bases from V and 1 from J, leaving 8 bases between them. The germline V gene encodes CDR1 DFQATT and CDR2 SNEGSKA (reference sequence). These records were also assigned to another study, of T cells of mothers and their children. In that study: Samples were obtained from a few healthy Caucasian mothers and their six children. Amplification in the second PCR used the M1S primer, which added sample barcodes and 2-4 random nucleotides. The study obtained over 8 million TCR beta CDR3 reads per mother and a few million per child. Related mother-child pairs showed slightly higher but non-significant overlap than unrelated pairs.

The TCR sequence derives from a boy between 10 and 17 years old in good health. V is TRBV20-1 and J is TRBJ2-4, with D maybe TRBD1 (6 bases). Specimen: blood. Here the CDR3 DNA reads TGCAGTGCTAATAGGGGGGCCAAAAACATTCAGTACTTC. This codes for CSANRGAKNIQYF.